One TCR beta chain is described in this entry. Using immunoSEQ multiplex PCR, the repertoire was profiled, and TCRdb retains in-frame clones only, with some absent. The repertoire holds roughly 150,000 clones, with about 85% as singletons. The data derive from a study of blood T cell repertoires in COVID-19. Study-wide context: PBMCs, B-cell-depleted T cells, or T cells provided the cDNA or gDNA that made up the material.

V was pared by 1 base and J by 7 bases, with 7 bases of the junction left unmatched. In germline, CDR1 is MDHEN, CDR2 SYDVKM. The CDR3 extends over 15 amino acids. The chain couples TRBV28 to TRBJ2-1; 7 nucleotides match TRBD2. The receptor's source is a woman aged 70 to 79 with acute or convalescent COVID-19. The sequencing input was peripheral blood. Written as DNA, the CDR3 is TGTGCCAGCAGTTTATTCACGGCGGGGGTGAATGAGCAGTTCTTC. Amino acids: CASSLFTAGVNEQFF.